The sequence of this T cell receptor beta chain was determined in a study of T cell responses to AZD1222 COVID-19 vaccine. Study-level findings and limits: Clonal diversity was possibly underestimated; the donors were predominantly white British and more often female. Vaccine-associated CD4 TCRs spanned spike, dominant at 160-218 and 743-854. Unmutated variant regions reportedly attract nearly half of all spike-specific TCRs.

Deletions cut 2 bases from V and 0 bases from J, with 11 bases between. The CDR3 is made up of 16 amino acids. The germline V gene encodes CDR1 SEHNR and CDR2 FQNEAQ (reference sequence). As for this clone: Its antigen is undetermined.

Data came from immunoSEQ multiplex PCR; TCRdb stores just in-frame clones and leaves some out. The data show more than 80,000 clones, with approximately 91% seen just once and around a fifth held by the top ten. This chain joins TRBV7-9 and TRBJ1-3, with D perhaps TRBD1 (6 bases). The specimen comprised peripheral blood, sampled on day 0 of AZD1222 vaccination. This receptor was taken from an adult in good health. The CDR3 loop is CASSLRQATSGNTIYF. As DNA, the CDR3 is TGTGCCAGCAGCTTAAGACAGGCAACCTCTGGAAACACCATATATTTT.